This is a list of T cell receptor beta chains from one sample in a study of identical twins. TCRdb processed the 5' RACE reads anew with MiXCR; each CDR3 protein has one entry. The table shows hundreds of thousands of distinct CDR3 sequences, with 8.6% occurring only once. These data were likewise used in another study, on yellow fever vaccine responses in identical twins.

The sequencing input was PBMCs. These receptor sequences come from a woman between 18 and 29 years old in good health. Each CDR3 is given with its conserved first and last residue. A D gene is named only where the DNA matches it firmly. Clone sizes are given selectively: once, few, many, or a class where the clone is expanded.

abundance	j_gene	v_gene	d_gene	CDR3aa	CDR3nt
-	TRBJ2-2	TRBV28	TRBD2	CASRKLAGAPRTGELFF	TGTGCCAGCAGGAAACTAGCGGGAGCCCCGAGGACCGGGGAGCTGTTTTTT
-	TRBJ2-7	TRBV5-6	TRBD2	CASSRRTSGIREQYF	TGTGCCAGCAGCCGACGGACTAGCGGGATTAGGGAGCAGTACTTC
-	TRBJ1-1	TRBV4-2	-	CASSQDTQGSTEAFF	TGTGCCAGCAGCCAAGATACCCAGGGGAGCACTGAAGCTTTCTTT
few	TRBJ2-3	TRBV12-3/TRBV12-4	TRBD2	CASRTALGRADTNTDTQYF	TGTGCCAGCAGGACGGCATTGGGGAGGGCGGACACAAACACAGATACGCAGTATTTT
few	TRBJ2-7	TRBV27	-	CASSSPSARAYEQYF	TGTGCCAGCAGTTCCCCGAGCGCCCGGGCCTACGAGCAGTACTTC
few	TRBJ2-1	TRBV2	TRBD2	CASRGSRVNEQFF	TGTGCCAGCCGCGGGAGCCGGGTCAATGAGCAGTTCTTC
many	TRBJ2-3	TRBV5-6	-	CASSQPGTDTQYF	TGTGCCAGCAGCCAGCCAGGGACAGATACGCAGTATTTT
many	TRBJ2-5	TRBV12-3/TRBV12-4	-	CASSLLQGQETQYF	TGTGCCAGCAGTCTATTACAGGGACAAGAGACCCAGTACTTC
few	TRBJ2-5	TRBV2	TRBD1	CASSESGTGLLETQYF	TGTGCCAGCAGTGAATCAGGGACAGGGCTTCTAGAGACCCAGTACTTC
many	TRBJ2-7	TRBV5-1	-	CASREDAGTYEQYF	TGCGCCAGCAGAGAGGACGCCGGGACCTACGAGCAGTACTTC
few	TRBJ2-2	TRBV9	TRBD2	CASSGRGGLIGELFF	TGTGCCAGCAGCGGGCGGGGGGGCTTAATCGGGGAGCTGTTTTTT
-	TRBJ2-1	TRBV6-1	-	CASRGFSGTYNEQFF	TGTGCCAGCAGGGGTTTTAGCGGCACCTACAATGAGCAGTTCTTC
-	TRBJ1-5	TRBV4-3	-	CASSQVRGQPQHF	TGCGCCAGCAGCCAAGTGAGGGGGCAGCCCCAGCATTTT
-	TRBJ2-2	TRBV18	-	CASSPTKGPTGELFF	TGTGCCAGCTCACCAACGAAGGGACCCACCGGGGAGCTGTTTTTT
-	TRBJ2-5	TRBV4-2	TRBD2	CASSPGTSADVSRETQYF	TGTGCCAGCAGCCCCGGGACTAGTGCGGATGTGAGTCGGGAGACCCAGTACTTC
-	TRBJ2-7	TRBV18	-	CASSLQSTYEQYF	TGTGCCAGCTCATTACAGAGCACCTACGAGCAGTACTTC
-	TRBJ2-5	TRBV2	-	CASSLDAQETQYF	TGTGCCAGCAGTCTCGATGCCCAAGAGACCCAGTACTTC
-	TRBJ1-5	TRBV12-3/TRBV12-4	-	CASSSGGGLSQPQHF	TGTGCCAGCAGTTCGGGGGGCGGGTTGAGTCAGCCCCAGCATTTT
few	TRBJ2-3	TRBV6-1	-	CASRQHGSDTQYF	TGTGCCAGCAGACAGCACGGTTCGGATACGCAGTATTTT
few	TRBJ2-2	TRBV12-3/TRBV12-4	-	CASVQMNTGELFF	TGTGCCAGCGTCCAGATGAACACCGGGGAGCTGTTTTTT
-	TRBJ1-3	TRBV27	-	CASSLSAGPGNTIYF	TGTGCCAGCAGTTTATCGGCAGGGCCTGGAAACACCATATATTTT
few	TRBJ1-2	TRBV15	-	CATSRGDSYYGYTF	TGTGCCACCAGCAGAGGTGACAGCTACTATGGCTACACCTTC
few	TRBJ1-5	TRBV24-1	-	CATSVGLSDQPQHF	TGTGCCACCAGTGTAGGGCTTTCCGATCAGCCCCAGCATTTT
few	TRBJ2-7	TRBV11-2	-	CASSPSVLAGEQYF	TGTGCCAGCAGCCCCTCGGTCCTCGCTGGCGAGCAGTACTTC
few	TRBJ1-5	TRBV28	-	CASRIRGGMGLAQPQHF	TGTGCCAGCAGAATAAGGGGGGGTATGGGCTTGGCTCAGCCCCAGCATTTT
few	TRBJ2-7	TRBV27	-	CASSLKRVAGEQYF	TGTGCCAGCAGTTTAAAGAGGGTGGCGGGGGAGCAGTACTTC
many	TRBJ1-5	TRBV15	-	CATSRDVGDQPQHF	TGTGCCACCAGCAGAGATGTGGGGGATCAGCCCCAGCATTTT
-	TRBJ1-4	TRBV14	-	CASSQVTGPTNEKLFF	TGTGCCAGCAGCCAAGTAACAGGGCCAACTAATGAAAAACTGTTTTTT
-	TRBJ2-1	TRBV7-8	-	CASSFPPSRYNEQFF	TGTGCCAGCAGCTTTCCGCCGTCTCGCTACAATGAGCAGTTCTTC
-	TRBJ2-4	TRBV20-1	-	CSANPGTRGQNIQYF	TGCAGTGCCAATCCCGGGACCCGAGGCCAAAACATTCAGTACTTC
-	TRBJ2-7	TRBV4-3	-	CASSQDPVTSYEQYF	TGCGCCAGCAGCCAAGATCCTGTAACCTCCTACGAGCAGTACTTC
-	TRBJ2-7	TRBV6-5	TRBD1	CASSYSRDRPYEQYF	TGTGCCAGCAGTTACTCGAGGGACAGACCCTACGAGCAGTACTTC
few	TRBJ2-1	TRBV29-1	TRBD2	CSVRFSGRVNEQFF	TGCAGCGTTAGATTTAGCGGGAGGGTGAATGAGCAGTTCTTC
few	TRBJ2-3	TRBV12-3/TRBV12-4	-	CASSFRDTSTDTQYF	TGTGCCAGCAGTTTTCGGGATACTAGCACAGATACGCAGTATTTT
many	TRBJ2-7	TRBV28	TRBD2	CASSSAGGPYEQYF	TGTGCCAGCAGTTCAGCGGGAGGGCCTTACGAGCAGTACTTC
-	TRBJ1-2	TRBV20-1	-	CSARDLRAPNNYGYTF	TGCAGTGCTAGAGATCTAAGGGCACCGAATAACTATGGCTACACCTTC
many	TRBJ2-3	TRBV6-5	-	CASSFLYGTDTQYF	TGTGCCAGCAGTTTCCTCTACGGCACAGATACGCAGTATTTT